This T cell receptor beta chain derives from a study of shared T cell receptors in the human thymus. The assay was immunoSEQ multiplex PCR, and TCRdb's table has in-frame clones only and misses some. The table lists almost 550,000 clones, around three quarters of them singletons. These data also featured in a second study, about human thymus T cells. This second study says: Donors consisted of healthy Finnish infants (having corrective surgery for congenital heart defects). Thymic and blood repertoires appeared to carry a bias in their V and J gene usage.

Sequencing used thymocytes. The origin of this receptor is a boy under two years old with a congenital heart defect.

CDR3 sequence (DNA): TGTGCCAGCAGCTTGCCTAGCGGGAACTCCTACGAGCAGTACTTC. Amino acid sequence: CASSLPSGNSYEQYF. V usage is TRBV5-8 and J usage is TRBJ2-7; 9 bases line up with TRBD2. Germline V CDR1 and CDR2: SGHTS, YDEGEE. The junction had 2 bases not matched to a gene; V was cut back by 1 base and J by 0 bases. The CDR3 totals 15 residues.